This record concerns one T cell receptor (beta chain) sequence. The data were obtained in a study of blood T cell repertoires in COVID-19. The repertoire was sequenced with immunoSEQ multiplex PCR; TCRdb's copy has only in-frame clones and lacks some. The profile shows about 75,000 clones, 85% to 90% of them singletons. Germline lookup yields CDR1 LGHNA and CDR2 YSLEER. Trimming removed 3 bases at V and 0 bases at J, with 8 bases between. The CDR3 runs 15 residues. The gene calls are TRBV4-3 and TRBJ1-4; D perhaps matches TRBD1 (5 bases). The sequencing input was peripheral blood. This TCR came from a human donor in a cohort sampled during active COVID-19. The CDR3 is CASSQEGSTNEKLFF. The CDR3 bases are TGCGCCAGCAGCCAGGAGGGGTCAACTAATGAAAAACTGTTTTTT.